These 2 T cell receptor beta chains share one sample of origin, sequenced in a study of blood T cell repertoires in COVID-19. The assay was immunoSEQ multiplex PCR, and TCRdb's table has in-frame clones only and misses some. The sample carries under 300,000 clones, approximately 90% recorded once. The source material was PBMCs or T cells enriched from blood (not recorded which). These receptors originate from a woman aged 55-70 years in a cohort exposed to, infected with or recovered from COVID-19 (not recorded which).

This chain joins TRBV18 and TRBJ2-7; TRBD1 agrees at 12 bases. V trimming: 5 bases; J trimming: 5 bases; junction bases outside the gene matches: 4. Germline assignment: CDR1 KGHSH and CDR2 LQKENI. This CDR3 spans 14 amino acids. As DNA, the CDR3 is TGTGCCAGCTCAGGGACAGGGGGCTTAAACGAGCAGTACTTC. Protein product: CASSGTGGLNEQYF.

The rearrangement joins TRBV7-9 to TRBJ2-2, with 11 bases fitting TRBD2. Germline V gene data show CDR1 as SEHNR and CDR2 as FQNEAQ (reference sequence). V lost 2 bases to trimming and J lost 5 bases; unmatched junction nucleotides: 7. The CDR3 length is 17 residues. CDR3 region: CASSLTSGRMRTGELFF. CDR3 sequence (DNA): TGTGCCAGCAGCTTAACTAGCGGGAGAATGAGAACCGGGGAGCTGTTTTTT.